Listed below are T cell receptor beta chains from one sample, sequenced in a study of blood T cell repertoires in COVID-19. Generated by immunoSEQ multiplex PCR, the TCRdb table keeps only in-frame clones and is missing some. Of roughly 120,000 clones listed, approximately 87% were seen once; the top ten hold approximately 7.9%. Sequencing used peripheral blood. These receptors all come from a man in his sixties or seventies who had recovered from COVID-19. The CDR3 runs from the conserved cysteine through the conserved F or W. Fields, in order: D gene, clone size, J gene, V gene, CDR3 protein, CDR3 DNA. D genes are given only for firm matches. Clone size appears in some rows only: once, few, many, or a class for an expanded clone.

D gene: TRBD2; clone size: .; J gene: TRBJ2-5; V gene: TRBV5-4; CDR3 protein: CASSLGPGLAGGPLQETQYF; CDR3 DNA: TGTGCCAGCAGCTTGGGCCCGGGACTAGCGGGAGGGCCGCTCCAAGAGACCCAGTACTTC
D gene: .; clone size: once; J gene: TRBJ2-7; V gene: TRBV28; CDR3 protein: CASSSPGQSGAEEQYF; CDR3 DNA: TGTGCCAGCAGTTCCCCCGGCCAGTCAGGGGCGGAGGAGCAGTACTTC
D gene: .; clone size: .; J gene: TRBJ2-3; V gene: TRBV29-1; CDR3 protein: CSVRSSDTQYF; CDR3 DNA: TGCAGCGTTCGAAGCTCAGATACGCAGTATTTT
D gene: .; clone size: .; J gene: TRBJ1-1; V gene: TRBV4-3; CDR3 protein: CASSPETANTEAFF; CDR3 DNA: TGCGCCAGCAGTCCCGAGACAGCGAACACTGAAGCTTTCTTT
D gene: TRBD2; clone size: .; J gene: TRBJ2-2; V gene: TRBV19; CDR3 protein: CASRRLAVIGNTGELFF; CDR3 DNA: TGTGCCAGTAGAAGACTAGCGGTCATAGGGAACACCGGGGAGCTGTTTTTT
D gene: .; clone size: .; J gene: TRBJ1-2; V gene: TRBV29-1; CDR3 protein: CSVGEGTGYTF; CDR3 DNA: TGCAGCGTTGGGGAGGGAACGGGCTACACCTTC
D gene: .; clone size: .; J gene: TRBJ2-4; V gene: TRBV6-5; CDR3 protein: CASRNGQGGNIQYF; CDR3 DNA: TGTGCCAGCAGAAATGGGCAGGGTGGAAACATTCAGTACTTC
D gene: .; clone size: .; J gene: TRBJ2-7; V gene: TRBV27; CDR3 protein: CARSKQGTYEQYF; CDR3 DNA: TGTGCCAGAAGTAAGCAGGGTACTTACGAGCAGTACTTC
D gene: .; clone size: .; J gene: TRBJ2-2; V gene: TRBV19; CDR3 protein: CASTRGEGNTGELFF; CDR3 DNA: TGTGCCAGTACCAGGGGGGAAGGGAACACCGGGGAGCTGTTTTTT
D gene: .; clone size: .; J gene: TRBJ2-2; V gene: TRBV28; CDR3 protein: CASSLSSGDTGELFF; CDR3 DNA: TGTGCCAGCAGTTTATCTTCGGGGGACACCGGGGAGCTGTTTTTT
D gene: .; clone size: .; J gene: TRBJ1-3; V gene: TRBV20-1; CDR3 protein: CSASQALGGNTIYF; CDR3 DNA: TGCAGTGCTAGTCAGGCCCTGGGCGGAAACACCATATATTTT
D gene: .; clone size: .; J gene: TRBJ1-2; V gene: TRBV5-1; CDR3 protein: CASSLSVSNYGYTF; CDR3 DNA: TGCGCCAGCAGCTTATCAGTCTCAAACTATGGCTACACCTTC
D gene: .; clone size: .; J gene: TRBJ1-5; V gene: TRBV29-1; CDR3 protein: CSVTSGDQPQHF; CDR3 DNA: TGCAGCGTGACGTCAGGGGATCAGCCCCAGCATTTT
D gene: .; clone size: few; J gene: TRBJ2-7; V gene: TRBV7-3; CDR3 protein: CASSLIVQSEQYF; CDR3 DNA: TGTGCCAGCAGCTTAATCGTGCAGTCGGAGCAGTACTTC
D gene: TRBD1; clone size: .; J gene: TRBJ2-1; V gene: TRBV13; CDR3 protein: CASGFTGQSSYNEQFF; CDR3 DNA: TGTGCCAGCGGGTTTACGGGACAGAGCTCCTACAATGAGCAGTTCTTC
D gene: .; clone size: .; J gene: TRBJ2-1; V gene: TRBV20-1; CDR3 protein: CSASAPEEELFYNEQFF; CDR3 DNA: TGCAGTGCTAGTGCCCCAGAGGAGGAACTGTTCTACAATGAGCAGTTCTTC
D gene: TRBD1; clone size: .; J gene: TRBJ2-1; V gene: TRBV2; CDR3 protein: CASSDRTGGRNEQFF; CDR3 DNA: TGTGCCAGCAGCGACCGGACAGGGGGTAGGAATGAGCAGTTCTTC
D gene: TRBD1; clone size: .; J gene: TRBJ2-1; V gene: TRBV28; CDR3 protein: CASRLGQGKNEQFF; CDR3 DNA: TGTGCCAGCCGGTTGGGACAGGGTAAGAATGAGCAGTTCTTC
D gene: .; clone size: .; J gene: TRBJ1-3; V gene: TRBV28; CDR3 protein: CASSPSGTLGNTIYF; CDR3 DNA: TGTGCCAGCAGTCCGAGCGGGACACTAGGAAACACCATATATTTT
D gene: TRBD1; clone size: .; J gene: TRBJ2-7; V gene: TRBV6-5; CDR3 protein: CASSTGQGAYEQYF; CDR3 DNA: TGTGCCAGCAGTACTGGACAGGGCGCCTACGAGCAGTACTTC
D gene: .; clone size: .; J gene: TRBJ1-5; V gene: TRBV7-2; CDR3 protein: CASSFPGQPQHF; CDR3 DNA: TGTGCCAGCAGCTTTCCGGGGCAGCCCCAGCATTTT
D gene: .; clone size: .; J gene: TRBJ2-5; V gene: TRBV6-5; CDR3 protein: CASSFGPQETQYF; CDR3 DNA: TGTGCCAGCAGTTTTGGGCCCCAAGAGACCCAGTACTTC
D gene: TRBD1; clone size: .; J gene: TRBJ1-2; V gene: TRBV2; CDR3 protein: CASKPGTGELGYTF; CDR3 DNA: TGTGCCAGCAAACCCGGGACAGGGGAGCTTGGCTACACCTTC
D gene: TRBD1; clone size: .; J gene: TRBJ1-1; V gene: TRBV9; CDR3 protein: CASSPPTGWNTEAFF; CDR3 DNA: TGTGCCAGCAGCCCCCCGACAGGGTGGAACACTGAAGCTTTCTTT
D gene: TRBD1; clone size: once; J gene: TRBJ2-2; V gene: TRBV29-1; CDR3 protein: CSAQGQGNTGELFF; CDR3 DNA: TGCAGCGCCCAGGGACAGGGGAACACCGGGGAGCTGTTTTTT
D gene: .; clone size: .; J gene: TRBJ1-3; V gene: TRBV14; CDR3 protein: CASSQPRGGRISGNTIYF; CDR3 DNA: TGTGCCAGCAGCCAACCCAGAGGGGGACGGATCTCTGGAAACACCATATATTTT
D gene: TRBD1; clone size: .; J gene: TRBJ2-5; V gene: TRBV5-1; CDR3 protein: CASSLTGTGGWETQYF; CDR3 DNA: TGCGCCAGCAGCCTTACCGGGACAGGGGGTTGGGAGACCCAGTACTTC
D gene: TRBD2; clone size: .; J gene: TRBJ2-3; V gene: TRBV2; CDR3 protein: CASSEDPAGGPTDTQYF; CDR3 DNA: TGTGCCAGCAGTGAAGACCCTGCGGGGGGGCCCACAGATACGCAGTATTTT
D gene: .; clone size: .; J gene: TRBJ1-2; V gene: TRBV19; CDR3 protein: CASSMGREDGYTF; CDR3 DNA: TGTGCCAGTAGTATGGGCAGGGAAGATGGCTACACCTTC
D gene: TRBD2; clone size: .; J gene: TRBJ2-1; V gene: TRBV5-6; CDR3 protein: CASSLSVLAGGLSYNEQFF; CDR3 DNA: TGTGCCAGCAGCTTGTCGGTCCTAGCGGGGGGGCTATCCTACAATGAGCAGTTCTTC
D gene: TRBD2; clone size: once; J gene: TRBJ2-1; V gene: TRBV7-2; CDR3 protein: CASSLDFGSGRASNEQFF; CDR3 DNA: TGTGCCAGCAGCTTAGACTTCGGTAGCGGGAGGGCCAGCAATGAGCAGTTCTTC
D gene: .; clone size: once; J gene: TRBJ1-3; V gene: TRBV3-1/TRBV3-2; CDR3 protein: CASSQDLSGNTIYF; CDR3 DNA: TGTGCCAGCAGCCAAGATCTCTCTGGAAACACCATATATTTT
D gene: .; clone size: .; J gene: TRBJ2-5; V gene: TRBV6-5; CDR3 protein: CASRSQSQETQYF; CDR3 DNA: TGTGCCAGCAGGTCACAGTCCCAAGAGACCCAGTACTTC
D gene: .; clone size: .; J gene: TRBJ1-1; V gene: TRBV5-5; CDR3 protein: CASSLPASSGAFF; CDR3 DNA: TGTGCCAGCAGCTTACCGGCTTCTTCGGGAGCTTTCTTT
D gene: .; clone size: .; J gene: TRBJ1-4; V gene: TRBV6-6; CDR3 protein: CASSYSGRDEKLFF; CDR3 DNA: TGTGCCAGCAGTTACTCGGGGAGAGATGAAAAACTGTTTTTT